The 4 T cell receptor beta chains listed next were all sequenced from one sample in a study of T cell repertoires in cytomegalovirus infection. TCRdb ran MiXCR on the reads and lists one entry per CDR3 protein. The sample carries approximately 350,000 distinct CDR3 sequences, about 35% recorded once. The antigens for these receptors are not known. This material consisted of cultured PBMCs, taken from culture after CMV antigen stimulation. The receptors originated from a human donor in good health (CMV status not recorded). Some clones in this sample may be carry-over from other donors' samples.

This clonotype has more than one count but fewer than ten. The rearrangement links TRBV4-3 to TRBJ2-4; D ambiguous. The CDR3 is 16 amino acids. V shed 4 bases and J shed 0 bases, with 13 bases lying between them. Germline-derived CDR1 and CDR2 are LGHNA and YSLEER. CDR3 sequence (DNA): TGCGCCAGCAGCCCCAACAGACTGGTAGCCAAAAACATTCAGTACTTC. Its protein is CASSPNRLVAKNIQYF.

This clonotype was found many times. This chain joins TRBV7-2 and TRBJ2-3, with D unresolved. Per the germline V gene, CDR1 is SGHTA and CDR2 is FQGNSA. Trimming shortened V by 4 bases and J by 2 bases, and 4 bases separated the two germline ends. The CDR3 sequence is 12 residues long. The CDR3 region is CASSSITDTQYF. Here the CDR3 DNA reads TGTGCCAGCAGCTCAATCACAGATACGCAGTATTTT.

This clonotype was seen a handful of times. The rearrangement joins TRBV12-3 or TRBV12-4 to TRBJ1-6; D is unclear. The CDR3 contains 12 residues. Trimming cost V 6 bases and J 14 bases, with 14 bases left between them. DNA of the CDR3: TGTGCCAGCAGACTTCAATACTCATCCCTCCACTTT. Protein product: CASRLQYSSLHF.

V usage is TRBV12-3 or TRBV12-4 and J usage is TRBJ1-5; no clear D. The CDR3 has 13 residues. Trimming pared 5 bases from V and 6 bases from J, leaving 11 bases between. The CDR3 is CASSAASGQPQHF. The CDR3 DNA reads as TGTGCCAGCAGTGCGGCTTCGGGTCAGCCCCAGCATTTT.